This T cell receptor beta chain derives from a study of T cells in Graves' hyperthyroidism and ophthalmopathy. This clonotype was seen ten or more times. What it binds is not known. TCR beta CDR3 region amplification was performed from RNA transcripts. HTBI primers drove first-round RT-PCR of the TCR CDR3. TCRdb reprocessed the multiplex PCR reads via MiXCR and lists one record per CDR3 protein. The sample lists hundreds of thousands of distinct CDR3 sequences; 45% were seen once. V lost 4 bases, J lost 4 bases, and 13 bases lay in between. The CDR3 totals 14 residues. The germline gives CDR1 ENHRY, CDR2 SYGVKD. Findings of the study overall: Clonotypes that were expanded in thyroid above 0.001 mostly appeared in blood too. The model predicted ophthalmopathy a median around 6 months before onset.

The diagnoses drew upon clinical symptoms, serum thyroxine and TRAb, thyroid ultrasound and orbital computed tomography. Specimen: peripheral blood or thyroid tissue (not recorded which). V and J are TRBV10-3 and TRBJ1-2; D is perhaps TRBD1 (6 bases). The origin of this receptor is an adult man with Graves' disease, either hyperthyroidism or ophthalmopathy (not recorded which). The CDR3 here is CAISGATGSYGYTF. The CDR3 region has the DNA TGTGCCATCAGTGGGGCTACAGGGAGCTATGGCTACACCTTC.